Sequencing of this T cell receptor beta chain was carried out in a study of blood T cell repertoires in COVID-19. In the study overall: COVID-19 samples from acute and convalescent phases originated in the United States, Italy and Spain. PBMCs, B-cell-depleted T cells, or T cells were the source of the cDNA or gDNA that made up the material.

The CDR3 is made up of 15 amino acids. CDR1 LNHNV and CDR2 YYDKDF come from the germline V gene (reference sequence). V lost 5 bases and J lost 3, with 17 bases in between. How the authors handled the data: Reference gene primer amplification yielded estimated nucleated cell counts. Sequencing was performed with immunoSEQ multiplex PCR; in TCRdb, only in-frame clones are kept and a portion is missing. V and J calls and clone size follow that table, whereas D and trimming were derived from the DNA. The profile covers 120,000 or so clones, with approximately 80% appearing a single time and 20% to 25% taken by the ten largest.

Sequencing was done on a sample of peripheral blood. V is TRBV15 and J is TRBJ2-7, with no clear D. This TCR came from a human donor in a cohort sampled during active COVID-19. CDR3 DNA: TGTGCCACCAGCCATATTTCGGGTCCCCACTACGAGCAGTACTTC. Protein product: CATSHISGPHYEQYF.